These T cell receptor beta chains were read from a single sample in a study of blood T cell repertoires in COVID-19. Libraries were prepared by immunoSEQ multiplex PCR; TCRdb keeps only in-frame clonotypes and omits some of them. This repertoire shows fewer than 150,000 clones, 80% to 90% found once; its top ten account for 0.88%. Sequenced sample: peripheral blood. The receptors originated from a woman aged 50 to 60 with active or convalescent COVID-19. Each CDR3 is given with its conserved first and last residue. Each record gives: clone size, V gene, CDR3 protein. Clone size is given for some rows only: seen once, a few or many times, or a class if the clone is expanded.

size: -
V: TRBV19
CDR3: CASSIGTGNYEQYF

size: once
V: TRBV5-1
CDR3: CASSLEGGGGNTIYF

size: -
V: TRBV7-3
CDR3: CASSSRGTSGNNEQFF

size: once
V: TRBV5-6
CDR3: CASSFQGSTDTQYF

size: -
V: TRBV29-1
CDR3: CSVMYGGPSASPAQHF

size: -
V: TRBV5-1
CDR3: CASSLTVGEQYF

size: -
V: TRBV4-1
CDR3: CASSQEAASSYEQYF

size: -
V: TRBV7-2
CDR3: CASSLQANQPQHF

size: -
V: TRBV7-9
CDR3: CASSPRGSGREVAYNEQFF

size: -
V: TRBV28
CDR3: CASSPQGAGGPGETQYF

size: -
V: TRBV27
CDR3: CASGRQGGHSPLHF

size: -
V: TRBV7-8
CDR3: CASSLTGLGYNEQFF

size: -
V: TRBV9
CDR3: CASSVGQGITSSPLHF

size: -
V: TRBV6-2/TRBV6-3
CDR3: CASSYASWQGYEQYF

size: -
V: TRBV4-2
CDR3: CASSQDEAVRNSNQPQHF

size: -
V: TRBV18
CDR3: CASSDGGMGETQYF

size: -
V: TRBV12-2
CDR3: CASRPPGEPRSPLHF

size: -
V: TRBV11-3
CDR3: CASSLGAVYSNQPQHF

size: -
V: TRBV9
CDR3: CASSPWAGEGTDTQYF

size: -
V: TRBV6-6
CDR3: CASSEPDQPQHF

size: -
V: TRBV4-1
CDR3: CASSPTSGNALRYF

size: -
V: TRBV6-2/TRBV6-3
CDR3: CASSYSTGTGDRNTIYF

size: -
V: TRBV6-2/TRBV6-3
CDR3: CASSYDMSSYEQYF

size: -
V: TRBV2
CDR3: CASREGVGLGEQFF

size: -
V: TRBV6-5
CDR3: CASSTGVLASNEQFF

size: -
V: TRBV7-8
CDR3: CASSSSGYWGNEQFF

size: few
V: TRBV10-3
CDR3: CAITPSGHMNTGELFF

size: few
V: TRBV6-2/TRBV6-3
CDR3: CASSYQGHYTGELFF

size: -
V: TRBV27
CDR3: CASSGGYNEQFF

size: -
V: TRBV15
CDR3: CATSRTGYGYTF

size: -
V: TRBV4-3
CDR3: CASSQGQGSYGYTF

size: -
V: TRBV6-6
CDR3: CASSYLTGKEQFF

size: -
V: TRBV7-2
CDR3: CASRLGSTYEQYF